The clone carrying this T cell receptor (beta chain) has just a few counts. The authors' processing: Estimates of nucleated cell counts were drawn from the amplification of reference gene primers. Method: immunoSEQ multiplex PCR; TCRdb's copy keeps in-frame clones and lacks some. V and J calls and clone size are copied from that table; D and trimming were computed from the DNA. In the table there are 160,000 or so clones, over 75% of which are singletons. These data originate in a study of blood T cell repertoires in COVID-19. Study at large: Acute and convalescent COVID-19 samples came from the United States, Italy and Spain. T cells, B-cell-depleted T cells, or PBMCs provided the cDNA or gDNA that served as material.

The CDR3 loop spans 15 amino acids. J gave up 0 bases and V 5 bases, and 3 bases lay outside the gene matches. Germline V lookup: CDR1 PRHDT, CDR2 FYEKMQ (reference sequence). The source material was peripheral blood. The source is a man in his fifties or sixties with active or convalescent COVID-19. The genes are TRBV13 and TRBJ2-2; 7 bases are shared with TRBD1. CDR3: CASSPGTANTGELFF. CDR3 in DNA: TGTGCCAGCAGCCCCGGGACAGCGAACACCGGGGAGCTGTTTTTT.